The 9 T cell receptor beta chains presented below share a single source sample, sequenced in a study of PD-1 blockade in classical Hodgkin lymphoma. Produced via immunoSEQ multiplex PCR; TCRdb's table is partial and in-frame only. The table records over 50,000 clones, around nine tenths of them present only once. Time point defined: cycle 4 day 1 (C4D1), after less than seven weeks of nivolumab. Every patient was affected by relapse after autologous stem cell transplantation, while exposure to brentuximab vedotin was not uniform. This specimen was peripheral blood mononuclear cells (PBMCs), taken before the fourth cycle of nivolumab. These receptor sequences come from a human donor with classical Hodgkin lymphoma.

The chain employs TRBV5-1 and TRBJ1-1, with D perhaps TRBD1 (6 bases). CDR1 and CDR2 (germline): SGHRS, YFSETQ. The CDR3 spans 15 residues. Trimming left V 0 bases short and J 0 bases short, with 9 bases between. CDR3 sequence: CASSLVQGMNTEAFF. DNA for the CDR3: TGCGCCAGCAGCTTGGTTCAGGGGATGAACACTGAAGCTTTCTTT. The full variable domain, in which reference TRBV5-1 and TRBJ1-1 provide the parts outside the CDR3, is KAGVTQTPRYLIKTRGQQVTLSCSPISGHRSVSWYQQTPGQGLQFLFEYFSETQRNKGNFPGRFSGRQFSNSRSEMNVSTLELGDSALYLCASSLVQGMNTEAFFGQGTRLTVV.

V usage is TRBV11-2 and J usage is TRBJ2-1, with D possibly TRBD2 on 6 matching bases. Germline CDR1 is SGHAT and CDR2 is FQNNGV. V gave up 0 bases and J gave up 10 bases, with 16 bases separating them. This CDR3 has 15 residues. CDR3 nucleotides: TGTGCCAGCAGCTTAGATGTGTTTCGAGCGGGCGAGCAGTTCTTC. Protein product: CASSLDVFRAGEQFF.

The chain carries TRBV2 and TRBJ2-7, with D unresolved. The CDR3 totals 13 residues. From germline, CDR1 is SNHLY and CDR2 FYNNEI. V was clipped by 6 bases and J by 13 bases, with 22 bases between them. The CDR3, as DNA: TGTGCCAGCAGGCCAAGGACGGAGCCAGCTTTCTACTTC. It encodes CASRPRTEPAFYF.

Worth noting for this clone: The junction differs from germline at one of its ends, possibly a read error. The chain has TRBV5-1 and TRBJ2-7, with TRBD2 as a possible D gene (6 bases). The CDR3 sequence is 13 residues long. In germline, CDR1 is SGHRS, CDR2 YFSETQ. CDR3 sequence (DNA): TGTGCCAGCAGCTTAGGGACTTTGCACGAGCAGTACTTC. Encoded protein: CASSLGTLHEQYF.

The chain couples TRBV7-3 to TRBJ2-5, with D possibly being TRBD1 (5 bases). The length of the CDR3 is 15 residues. The germline V and J ends were trimmed by 1 base and 5 bases, with 14 bases remaining between them. The germline V gene encodes CDR1 SGHTA and CDR2 FQGTGA. The CDR3: CASSLNPGRVETQYF. CDR3 sequence (DNA): TGTGCCAGCAGCTTAAACCCAGGGCGAGTCGAGACCCAGTACTTC.

This sequence joins TRBV4-1 and TRBJ1-5, with D maybe TRBD1 (6 bases). V was trimmed by 4 bases and J by 5 bases, leaving 18 bases between them. The CDR3 runs 16 residues. Germline V lookup: CDR1 MGHRA, CDR2 YSYEKL. CDR3 nucleotides: TGCGCCAGCAGCCCCCGGGACATGCAAGCCGATCAGCCCCAGCATTTT. Amino acids: CASSPRDMQADQPQHF.

This clone was found once. The CDR3 loop is CASSPPGSGAIPYEQYF. CDR3 DNA sequence: TGTGCCAGCAGTCCGCCCGGGTCGGGGGCAATCCCCTACGAGCAGTACTTC. The chain recombines TRBV28 with TRBJ2-7; D could derive from TRBD1 or TRBD2 (6 bases each). Trimming stripped 5 bases from V and 2 bases from J, with 22 bases between. In germline, CDR1 is MDHEN, CDR2 SYDVKM. CDR3 length: 17 residues.

The rearrangement links TRBV15 to TRBJ1-2; 7 nucleotides align to TRBD1. The V and J ends lost 3 bases and 4 bases, in that order; junction bases with no gene match: 5. Germline CDR1 LNHNV, CDR2 YYDKDF (reference sequence). The CDR3 is 14 amino acids. This CDR3 reads CATSSTTGSYGYTF. In nucleotides, the CDR3 is TGTGCCACCAGCAGTACGACAGGGAGCTATGGCTACACCTTC.

This chain links TRBV7-9 with TRBJ2-2; no clear D gene. Trimming took off 1 base at V and 0 bases at J, with 12 bases between the two ends. This CDR3 contains 17 residues. Germline CDR1 reads SEHNR; CDR2 reads FQNEAQ (reference sequence). CDR3 protein: CASSLDSWNPNTGELFF. The CDR3 DNA follows: TGTGCCAGCAGCTTAGATAGTTGGAATCCGAACACCGGGGAGCTGTTTTTT.